This T cell receptor beta chain was identified in a study of blood T cells in healthy people across ages. PCR was performed a second time for about 7 to 11 cycles using a sample-barcoded 5' primer and a J-beta primer mix. TCRdb re-called the 5' RACE reads with MiXCR, one entry per CDR3 protein. The sample has about 640,000 distinct CDR3 sequences, around 31% seen once. This clonotype was obtained from a woman older than 75 in good health. Input material: blood.

The CDR3 reads CASSYGGRRGGATDTQYF. The CDR3 DNA follows: TGTGCCAGCAGTTACGGGGGCCGGAGGGGCGGAGCCACAGATACGCAGTATTTT. The chain uses TRBV6-5 and TRBJ2-3; D is tentatively TRBD1 or TRBD2 (6 bases each). V shed 2 bases and J shed 2 bases, with 20 bases lying between them. This CDR3 is built from 18 residues. The germline V gene has CDR1 MNHEY and CDR2 SVGAGI.